A single T cell receptor beta chain is shown here with its context. What this receptor recognizes is not known. No base quality values were provided; no much bigger clone lies one nucleotide off. Here V drops 3 bases and J drops 7 bases, and the junction holds 4 bases not matched to any gene. Its CDR3 holds 15 amino acids, cysteine through phenylalanine. The DNA shown is the 45-base CDR3, in frame from base 1. CDR1 ENHRY and CDR2 SYGVKD are derived from the germline V gene. The data derive from a study of T cells in pancreatic ductal adenocarcinoma (dated by TCRdb to the late 2010s). Study-wide context: Surgically resected pancreatic ductal adenocarcinoma specimens were analyzed for the quantity, spatial distribution, and characteristics of both suppressive cells and tumor-infiltrating CD8+ T cells, an effort aimed at clarifying the adaptive T-cell response occurring naturally. Here is what the overall study found, with its caveats: More total productive templates and about 8-fold more unique clonotypes were found in blood samples than in tumor samples. Because most pancreatic cancer patients present with inoperable disease, the resected cohort was biased toward the minority with early-stage disease. Comparisons of clonality between tumor and blood may be biased because tumors are enriched in CD45RO+ effector T cells rather than naive T cells, which biases the comparison toward lower diversity. T-cell clonality did not differ significantly between tumor and blood, with mean clonality about 0.112 in tumors and around 0.071 in blood.

The immunoSEQ hsTCRB kit was used to amplify TCR beta CDR3 regions from genomic DNA. High-throughput TRB CDR3 sequencing was performed on an Illumina HiSeq system. The original pipeline was this. Sequencing reads were analyzed with the immunoSEQ software, and nonproductive sequences with premature stops or frame-shifts were excluded. Clonality of the repertoire was calculated as one minus Shannon entropy normalized by log2 of the number of unique productive sequences. TCRdb retrieved this table from immuneACCESS and kept in-frame rearrangements only. Not all clones are present; in checked studies, unresolved V genes account for under half, and no reason is known for the remainder. The V and J calls and clone size come from that table; D and trimming were worked out from the DNA. This sample is represented by about 100,000 clones; about 96% of them were singletons. The ten largest clones add up to about 3% of the sample.

The selected pancreatic ductal adenocarcinoma patients had received surgery without neoadjuvant therapy. After peripheral blood was drawn into heparin tubes, PBMCs were separated on a histopaque density gradient and then cryopreserved in 10% DMSO. Genomic DNA was extracted from six or seven PBMC and under 10 flash-frozen tumor specimens using the DNeasy Blood and Tissue Kit with Proteinase K and RNase treatment. The sequenced sample was PBMCs. The TCR was taken from a human donor with pancreatic ductal adenocarcinoma. The sequence is built from TRBV10-3 and TRBJ1-5, and 12 junctional nucleotides match TRBD1. The base sequence is TGTGCCATCAGTGACCGGGACAGGGGGCGACAGCCCCAGCATTTT. Its product reads: CAISDRDRGRQPQHF.